The entry below describes one TCR beta chain. Its antigen is still unknown. The source of the sample is a study of graft-versus-host responses after intestinal transplantation. Study summary: Recipients were given multivisceral, liver-intestinal, or isolated intestinal transplants. The study's findings and limits: The highest levels of circulating GvH clones went along with early declines in HvG clones after transplant. When patients had graft-donor T cell macrochimerism, their allografts held high graft-versus-host to host-versus-graft clonal ratios.

Both intraepithelial and lamina propria lymphocytes were released by processing graft tissue. The table came from immunoSEQ multiplex PCR; TCRdb's copy has only in-frame clones and leaves some out. This repertoire shows tens of thousands of clones, 89% found once; its top ten account for around 1.8%. There are 11 residues in the CDR3. Germline V gene lookup returns CDR1 MGHRA and CDR2 YSYEKL. With V trimmed by 8 bases and J by 5 bases, 2 bases remained unmatched. The chain links TRBV4-1 to TRBJ2-5; 7 nucleotides line up with TRBD2. Sample: ileum tissue, taken 350 to 400 days after transplant. This clonotype was sampled from a human patient who received an intestinal transplant, so some T cells may come from the graft donor. Here the CDR3 reads CASGGGETQYF. Written as DNA, the CDR3 is TGCGCCAGCGGGGGAGGGGAGACCCAGTACTTC.